This TCR beta chain was recovered during a study of T cells in localized non-small cell lung cancer. Whole-study results and caveats: Median roughly 57 top-100 tumor clones were shared with paired adjacent lung.

TCRdb's copy holds only in-frame clones and misses some; the assay was immunoSEQ multiplex PCR. The table has around 29,000 clones, approximately 80% seen once. To note about this clone: Antigen specificity is unknown.

Here the sequenced sample was peripheral blood, taken before any cancer treatment. The source is a male donor at least 60 years old with stage II squamous cell lung carcinoma.

DNA of the CDR3: TGTGCCAGCAGCGGACAGGGGGGCCTCACTGAAGCTTTCTTT. Amino acid sequence: CASSGQGGLTEAFF. The rearrangement joins TRBV6-6 to TRBJ1-1; the match to TRBD1 covers 10 bases. With V trimmed by 6 bases and J by 4 bases, 5 bases remained unmatched. This CDR3 has 14 residues. Germline CDR1 reads MNHNY; CDR2 reads SVGAGI (reference sequence).